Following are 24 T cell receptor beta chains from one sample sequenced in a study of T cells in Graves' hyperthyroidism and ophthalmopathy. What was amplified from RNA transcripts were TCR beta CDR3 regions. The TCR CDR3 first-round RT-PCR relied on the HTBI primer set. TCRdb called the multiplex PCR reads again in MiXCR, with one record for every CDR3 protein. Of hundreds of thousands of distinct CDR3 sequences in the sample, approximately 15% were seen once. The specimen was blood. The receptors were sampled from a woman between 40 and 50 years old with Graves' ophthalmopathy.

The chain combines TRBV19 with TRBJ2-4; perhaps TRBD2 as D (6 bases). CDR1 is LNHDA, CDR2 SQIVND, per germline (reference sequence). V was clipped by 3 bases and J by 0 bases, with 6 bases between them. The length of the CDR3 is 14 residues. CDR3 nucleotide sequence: TGTGCCAGTAGTATGGAGGGAGCCAAAAACATTCAGTACTTC. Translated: CASSMEGAKNIQYF.

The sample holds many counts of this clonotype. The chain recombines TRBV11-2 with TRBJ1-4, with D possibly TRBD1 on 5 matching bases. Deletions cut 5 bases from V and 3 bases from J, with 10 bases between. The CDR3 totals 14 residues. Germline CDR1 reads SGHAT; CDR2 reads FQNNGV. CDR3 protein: CASSLRQSNEKLFF. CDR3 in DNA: TGTGCCAGCAGCCTCAGACAGTCTAATGAAAAACTGTTTTTT. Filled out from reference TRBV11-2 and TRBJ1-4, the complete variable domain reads EAGVAQSPRYKIIEKRQSVAFWCNPISGHATLYWYQQILGQGPKLLIQFQNNGVVDDSQLPKDRFSAERLKGVDSTLKIQPAKLEDSAVYLCASSLRQSNEKLFFGSGTQLSVL.

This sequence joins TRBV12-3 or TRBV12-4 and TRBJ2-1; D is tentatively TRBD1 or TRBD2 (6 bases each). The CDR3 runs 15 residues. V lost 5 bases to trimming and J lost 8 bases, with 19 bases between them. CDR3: CASSKSAGHQYEQFF. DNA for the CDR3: TGTGCCAGCAGTAAGTCGGCGGGACATCAGTATGAGCAGTTCTTC.

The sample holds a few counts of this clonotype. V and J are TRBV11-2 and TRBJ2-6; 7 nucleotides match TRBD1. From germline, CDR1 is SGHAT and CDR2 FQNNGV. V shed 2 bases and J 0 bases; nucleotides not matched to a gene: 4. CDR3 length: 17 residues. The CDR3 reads CASSLRGTVSGANVLTF. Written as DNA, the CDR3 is TGTGCCAGCAGCTTACGAGGGACAGTCTCTGGGGCCAACGTCCTGACTTTC. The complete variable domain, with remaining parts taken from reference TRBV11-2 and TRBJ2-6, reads EAGVAQSPRYKIIEKRQSVAFWCNPISGHATLYWYQQILGQGPKLLIQFQNNGVVDDSQLPKDRFSAERLKGVDSTLKIQPAKLEDSAVYLCASSLRGTVSGANVLTFGAGSRLTVL.

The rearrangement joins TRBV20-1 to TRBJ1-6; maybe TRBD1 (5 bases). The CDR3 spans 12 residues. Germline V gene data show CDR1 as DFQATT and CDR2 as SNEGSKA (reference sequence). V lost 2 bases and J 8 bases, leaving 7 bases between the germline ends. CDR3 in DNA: TGCAGTGCTAGACAACAGGATTCACCCCTCCACTTT. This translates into CSARQQDSPLHF.

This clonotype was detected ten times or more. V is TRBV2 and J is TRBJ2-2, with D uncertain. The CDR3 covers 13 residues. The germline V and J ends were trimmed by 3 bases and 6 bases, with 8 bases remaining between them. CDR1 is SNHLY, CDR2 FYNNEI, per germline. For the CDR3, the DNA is TGTGCCAGCAGTGAGGCCGCCCCCGGGGAGCTGTTTTTT. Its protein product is CASSEAAPGELFF. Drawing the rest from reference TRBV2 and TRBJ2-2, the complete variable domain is EPEVTQTPSHQVTQMGQEVILRCVPISNHLYFYWYRQILGQKVEFLVSFYNNEISEKSEIFDDQFSVERPDGSNFTLKIRSTKLEDSAMYFCASSEAAPGELFFGEGSRLTVL.

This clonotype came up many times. Written as DNA, the CDR3 is TGTGCCAGCAGTCCTTCGGGGGGCTACACAGATACGCAGTATTTT. The encoded protein is CASSPSGGYTDTQYF. The gene calls are TRBV28 and TRBJ2-3; TRBD2 might be the D (7 bases). V was clipped by 5 bases and J by 2 bases, with 14 bases between them. In germline, CDR1 is MDHEN, CDR2 SYDVKM. The CDR3 is 15 residues long. The variable domain in full, completed from reference TRBV28 and TRBJ2-3, reads DVKVTQSSRYLVKRTGEKVFLECVQDMDHENMFWYRQDPGLGLRLIYFSYDVKMKEKGDIPEGYSVSREKKERFSLILESASTNQTSMYLCASSPSGGYTDTQYFGPGTRLTVL.

This chain's CDR3 is CASRTQGRVENEQFF. DNA for the CDR3: TGTGCCAGCAGAACACAGGGGAGGGTTGAGAATGAGCAGTTCTTC. The chain employs TRBV6-1 and TRBJ2-1; D may be TRBD1 or TRBD2 (7 bases each). The CDR3 length is 15 residues. Trimming pared 6 bases from V and 7 bases from J, leaving 19 bases between. Germline-derived CDR1 and CDR2 are MNHNS and SASEGT.

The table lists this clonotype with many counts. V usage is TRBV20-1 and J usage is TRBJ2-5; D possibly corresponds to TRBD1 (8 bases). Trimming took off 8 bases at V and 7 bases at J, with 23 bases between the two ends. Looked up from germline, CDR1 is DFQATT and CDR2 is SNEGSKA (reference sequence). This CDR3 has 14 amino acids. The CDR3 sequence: CSSPKGGTGVTQYF. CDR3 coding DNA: TGCAGTTCCCCTAAGGGGGGGACAGGCGTGACCCAGTACTTC.

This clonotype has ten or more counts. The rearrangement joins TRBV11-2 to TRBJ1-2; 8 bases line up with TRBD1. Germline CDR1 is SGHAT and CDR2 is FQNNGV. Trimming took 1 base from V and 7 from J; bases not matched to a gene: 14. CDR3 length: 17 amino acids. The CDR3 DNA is TGTGCCAGCAGCTTAGCAAGTGACAGGGGCTTAACTGGTGGCTACACCTTC. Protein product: CASSLASDRGLTGGYTF.

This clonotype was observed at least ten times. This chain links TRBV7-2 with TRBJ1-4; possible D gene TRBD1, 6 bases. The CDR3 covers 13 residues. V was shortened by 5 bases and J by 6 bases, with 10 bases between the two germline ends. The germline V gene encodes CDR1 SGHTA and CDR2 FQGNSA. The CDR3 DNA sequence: TGTGCCAGCAGCGGATACAGGGATGAAAAACTGTTTTTT. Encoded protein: CASSGYRDEKLFF.

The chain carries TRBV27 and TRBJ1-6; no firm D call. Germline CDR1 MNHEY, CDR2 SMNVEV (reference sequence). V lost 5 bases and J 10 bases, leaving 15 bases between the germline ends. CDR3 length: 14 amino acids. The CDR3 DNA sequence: TGTGCCAGCAGTCCAGGAAAGGGTTTGTCACCCCTCCACTTT. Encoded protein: CASSPGKGLSPLHF.

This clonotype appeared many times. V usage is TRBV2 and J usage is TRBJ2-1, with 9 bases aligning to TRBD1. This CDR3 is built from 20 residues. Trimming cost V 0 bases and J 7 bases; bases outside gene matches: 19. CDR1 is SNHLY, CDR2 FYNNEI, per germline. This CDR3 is CASSEALRFASTGTGNEQFF. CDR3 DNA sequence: TGTGCCAGCAGTGAAGCGCTTCGATTCGCATCTACCGGGACAGGGAATGAGCAGTTCTTC.

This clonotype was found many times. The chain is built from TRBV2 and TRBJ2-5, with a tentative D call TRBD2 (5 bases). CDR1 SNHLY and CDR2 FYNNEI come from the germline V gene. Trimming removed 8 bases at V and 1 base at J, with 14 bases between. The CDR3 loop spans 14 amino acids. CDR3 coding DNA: TGTGCCAGCTCCCTCCAGCGGTCCCAAGAGACCCAGTACTTC. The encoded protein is CASSLQRSQETQYF.

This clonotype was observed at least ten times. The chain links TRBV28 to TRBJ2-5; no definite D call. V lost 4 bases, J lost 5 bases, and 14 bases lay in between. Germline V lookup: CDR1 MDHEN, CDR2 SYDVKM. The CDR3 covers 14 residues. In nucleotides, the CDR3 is TGTGCCAGCAGTTCATCCCTCACCGGCGAGACCCAGTACTTC. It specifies CASSSSLTGETQYF.

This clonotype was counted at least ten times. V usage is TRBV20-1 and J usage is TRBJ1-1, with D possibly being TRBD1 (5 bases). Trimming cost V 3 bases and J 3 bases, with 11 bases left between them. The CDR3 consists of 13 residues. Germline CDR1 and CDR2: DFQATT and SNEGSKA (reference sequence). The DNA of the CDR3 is TGCAGTGCTAGTAAGGGGCTTGACACTGAAGCTTTCTTT. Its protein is CSASKGLDTEAFF.

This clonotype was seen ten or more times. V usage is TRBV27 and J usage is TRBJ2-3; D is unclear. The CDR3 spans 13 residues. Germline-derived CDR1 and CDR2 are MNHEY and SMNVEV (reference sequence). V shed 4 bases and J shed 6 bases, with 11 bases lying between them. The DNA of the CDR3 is TGTGCCAGCAGTTATGTGGGGTTCGATACGCAGTATTTT. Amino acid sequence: CASSYVGFDTQYF.

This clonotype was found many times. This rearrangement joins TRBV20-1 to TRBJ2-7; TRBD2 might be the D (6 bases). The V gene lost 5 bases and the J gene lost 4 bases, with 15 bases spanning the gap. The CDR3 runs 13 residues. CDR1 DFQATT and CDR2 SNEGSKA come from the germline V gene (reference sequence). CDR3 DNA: TGCAGTGCTCGCTCCCGGGACTCTTACGAGCAGTACTTC. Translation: CSARSRDSYEQYF.

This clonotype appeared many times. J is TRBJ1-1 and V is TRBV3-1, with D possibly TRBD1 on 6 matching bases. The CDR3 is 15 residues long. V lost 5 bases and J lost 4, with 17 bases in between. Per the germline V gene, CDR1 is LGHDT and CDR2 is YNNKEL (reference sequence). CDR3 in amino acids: CASSIPREGGTEAFF. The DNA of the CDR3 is TGTGCCAGCAGCATACCCCGGGAGGGGGGCACTGAAGCTTTCTTT. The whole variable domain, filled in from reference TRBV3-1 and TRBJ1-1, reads DTAVSQTPKYLVTQMGNDKSIKCEQNLGHDTMYWYKQDSKKFLKIMFSYNNKELIINETVPNRFSPKSPDKAHLNLHINSLELGDSAVYFCASSIPREGGTEAFFGQGTRLTVV.

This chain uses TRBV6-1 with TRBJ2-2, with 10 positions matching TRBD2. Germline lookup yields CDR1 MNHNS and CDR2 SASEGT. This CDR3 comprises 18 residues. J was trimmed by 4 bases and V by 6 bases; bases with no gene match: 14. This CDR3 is CASSPIALAGALTGELFF. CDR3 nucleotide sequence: TGTGCCAGCAGCCCGATAGCGCTAGCGGGAGCCCTCACCGGGGAGCTGTTTTTT.

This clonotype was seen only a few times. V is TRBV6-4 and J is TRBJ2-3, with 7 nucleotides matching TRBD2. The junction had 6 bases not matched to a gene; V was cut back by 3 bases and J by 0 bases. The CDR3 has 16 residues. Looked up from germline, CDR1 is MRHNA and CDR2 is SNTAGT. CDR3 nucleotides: TGTGCCAGCAGTGATGGCGGGGGATCTAGCACAGATACGCAGTATTTT. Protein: CASSDGGGSSTDTQYF.

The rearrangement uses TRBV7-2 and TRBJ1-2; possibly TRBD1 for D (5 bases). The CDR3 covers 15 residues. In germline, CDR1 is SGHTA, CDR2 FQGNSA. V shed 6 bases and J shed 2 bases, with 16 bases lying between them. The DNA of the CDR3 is TGTGCCAGCAGATTTCGGGGCCTACAGAACTATGGCTACACCTTC. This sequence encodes CASRFRGLQNYGYTF. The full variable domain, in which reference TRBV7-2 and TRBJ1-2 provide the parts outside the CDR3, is GAGVSQSPSNKVTEKGKDVELRCDPISGHTALYWYRQSLGQGLEFLIYFQGNSAPDKSGLPSDRFSAERTGGSVSTLTIQRTQQEDSAVYLCASRFRGLQNYGYTFGSGTRLTVV.

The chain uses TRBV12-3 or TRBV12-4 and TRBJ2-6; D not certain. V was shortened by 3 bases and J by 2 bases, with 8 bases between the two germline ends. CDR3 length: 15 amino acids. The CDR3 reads CASSFLGTGANVLTF. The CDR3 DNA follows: TGTGCCAGCAGTTTTTTAGGGACTGGGGCCAACGTCCTGACTTTC.

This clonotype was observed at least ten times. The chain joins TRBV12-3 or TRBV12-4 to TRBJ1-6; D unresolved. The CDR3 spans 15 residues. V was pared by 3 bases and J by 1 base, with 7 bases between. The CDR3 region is CASSLLGSYNSPLHF. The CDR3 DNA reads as TGTGCCAGCAGTTTGCTCGGTTCCTATAATTCACCCCTCCACTTT.